Below, 14 T cell receptor beta chains from the same sample are listed, as sequenced in a study of tumor-infiltrating lymphocytes in primary liver carcinoma. The input was 500 ng total RNA; TCR beta cDNA was made from it with a constant-region primer. Modified slightly, ARM-PCR produced TCR beta libraries over three nested multiplex PCR rounds. PCR rounds one and two used TRBV1-TRBV30 forward primers with a C-beta reverse primer for approximately 11 cycles each. TCRdb recomputed calls from the multiplex PCR reads with MiXCR, one row per CDR3 protein. The repertoire holds under 150,000 distinct CDR3 sequences, with around two thirds as singletons. Taking about 18-32 mg of unsorted bulk tissue, the authors co-extracted RNA and DNA. Sample: tumor-adjacent normal liver tissue. The receptors come from a woman aged 55 to 70 with primary liver carcinoma and hepatitis B virus infection.

On this clonotype itself: This may be a read error, as it is one base from a much larger clone. The CDR3 carries no conserved terminal phenylalanine or tryptophan, so it likely arises from a read error. V usage is TRBV28 and J usage is TRBJ2-7; D call uncertain. The CDR3 contains 11 residues. With 1 base removed from V and 3 bases from J, the gap between germline ends came to 1 base. Germline assignment: CDR1 MDHEN and CDR2 SYDVKM. The CDR3: CASSLFYEQYL. DNA of the CDR3: TGTGCCAGCAGTTTATTCTACGAGCAGTACTTA.

Worth noting for this clonotype: The junction differs from germline at one of its ends, possibly a read error. The rearrangement links TRBV11-3 to TRBJ2-1, with 9 nucleotides matching TRBD2. The CDR3 is 15 amino acids. Germline V gene lookup returns CDR1 SGHNT and CDR2 YENEEA. The CDR3 reads CVSSQTSGVYSEQFF. The CDR3 bases are TGTGTCAGCAGCCAGACTAGCGGAGTTTACAGTGAACAGTTCTTC.

This clonotype has only one observation. A junction boundary mismatches the germline segment, possibly from a read error. The chain is built from TRBV5-6 and TRBJ2-3; the D is unclear. Germline V lookup: CDR1 SGHDT, CDR2 YYEEEE. This CDR3 region has 12 residues. DNA for the CDR3: TGTGTCAGCAGCTCTGATACAGATACGCAGTATTTT. This sequence encodes CVSSSDTDTQYF.

This chain joins TRBV28 and TRBJ2-1, with TRBD1 matching 7 bases. The CDR3 loop spans 19 amino acids. After removal of 2 bases from V and 3 bases from J, the junction contained 16 bases not matched to a gene. Germline V gene lookup returns CDR1 MDHEN and CDR2 SYDVKM. This CDR3 reads CASSLRGGYRVEVYNEQFF. The CDR3 DNA follows: TGTGCCAGCAGTTTACGAGGGGGCTACAGGGTTGAGGTCTACAATGAGCAGTTCTTC.

Ten or more counts support this clonotype. The rearrangement uses TRBV7-9 and TRBJ1-4, with 9 bases aligning to TRBD1. V trimming: 5 bases; J trimming: 5 bases; junction bases outside the gene matches: 6. CDR1 is SEHNR, CDR2 FQNEAQ, per germline (reference sequence). CDR3 length equals 15 residues. The CDR3, as DNA: TGTGCCAGCAGCCTACAGGGGGCGTGGAATGAAAAACTGTTTTTT. Translation: CASSLQGAWNEKLFF.

This clonotype was seen at least ten times. V gene TRBV30 combines with J gene TRBJ1-2; D possibly corresponds to TRBD1 (6 bases). The V end was cut by 0 bases, the J end by 4 bases, with 12 bases between. Germline values: CDR1 GTSNPN, CDR2 SVGIG (reference sequence). This CDR3 has 14 residues. This CDR3 reads CAWSVLGAGYGYTF. In nucleotides, the CDR3 is TGTGCCTGGAGTGTACTGGGGGCGGGCTATGGCTACACCTTC.

In regard to this clonotype: Just one base apart from a much larger clone, this may be a read error. The chain combines TRBV7-9 with TRBJ2-5, with unresolved D. This CDR3 has 14 residues. Looked up from germline, CDR1 is SEHNR and CDR2 is FQNEAQ (reference sequence). The CDR3 DNA reads as TGTCCCAGCAGCGAACGTAATTACCAAGAGACCCAGTACTTC. It is translated as CPSSERNYQETQYF. Based on the CDR3 plus reference TRBV7-9 and TRBJ2-5, the full variable domain is DTGVSQNPRHKITKRGQNVTFRCDPISEHNRLYWYRQTLGQGPEFLTYFQNEAQLEKSRLLSDRFSAERPKGSFSTLEIQRTEQGDSAMYLCPSSERNYQETQYFGPGTRLLVL.

Comments on this clonotype: An end of the junction does not agree with germline; a read error may underlie this. V usage is TRBV6-5 and J usage is TRBJ2-1, with D unclear. The length of the CDR3 is 15 residues. Germline V gene data show CDR1 as MNHEY and CDR2 as SVGAGI. Here the CDR3 DNA reads TGTGCCAGCAGTTACTCGAGGACGGCCTACAATAAGCAGTTCTTC. This gives the protein CASSYSRTAYNKQFF.

Worth noting for this clonotype: A junction boundary mismatches the germline segment, possibly from a read error. The chain is built from TRBV11-2 and TRBJ1-2; D perhaps matches TRBD1 (5 bases). CDR1 is SGHAT, CDR2 FQNNGV, per germline. The CDR3 covers 15 residues. For the CDR3, the DNA is TGTACCAGCAGCCTCCGCCAGACAGAAAACTATGGCTACACATTC. Encoded protein: CTSSLRQTENYGYTF.

The chain employs TRBV4-1 and TRBJ2-7, with 7 positions matching TRBD2. The length of the CDR3 is 14 residues. V trimming: 4 bases; J trimming: 6 bases; junction bases outside the gene matches: 9. Germline V gene lookup returns CDR1 MGHRA and CDR2 YSYEKL. CDR3 nucleotides: TGCGCCAGCAGCCCCACGGGGAGGGTCTGCGAGCAGTACTTC. Translating gives CASSPTGRVCEQYF.

To note about this clonotype: Mismatch with germline at one junction end may stem from a read error. This chain joins TRBV4-1 and TRBJ2-6; tentatively, D is TRBD2 (7 bases). CDR3 length equals 17 residues. Germline V gene sequence: CDR1 MGHRA, CDR2 YSYEKL. The CDR3 sequence: CARSGDTLPSGANVLSF. CDR3 in DNA: TGCGCCAGGAGCGGGGACACGCTTCCCTCTGGGGCCAACGTCCTGAGTTTC.

Note on this clonotype: At one of its ends the junction is not consistent with the germline gene, which may arise from a read error. V is TRBV6-5 and J is TRBJ2-2; D is ambiguous. The CDR3 spans 13 residues. CDR1 is MNHEY, CDR2 SVGAGI, per germline. The CDR3 DNA sequence: TGTGCCAGTAGTTACGGTACTGGCGGGGAGCTGTTTTTT. This sequence encodes CASSYGTGGELFF.

Of note for this clonotype: An end of the junction does not agree with germline; a read error may underlie this. The chain combines TRBV6-1 with TRBJ2-1; tentatively, D is TRBD1 or TRBD2 (5 bases each). Looked up from germline, CDR1 is MNHNS and CDR2 is SASEGT. CDR3 length equals 17 residues. Here the CDR3 reads CASSGTLLGTSYNEQLF. The CDR3 coding sequence is TGTGCCAGCAGTGGGACCCTTCTTGGGACCTCCTACAATGAACAGCTCTTC.

A remark on this clonotype: One end of the junction varies from germline; a read error may be responsible. This sequence joins TRBV7-9 and TRBJ2-2; TRBD2 matches at 11 bases. The CDR3 runs to 16 residues. Germline V gives CDR1 SEHNR, CDR2 FQNEAQ (reference sequence). The CDR3 nucleotides read TGTACCAGCAGCTTTCCGGGACTAGCGGCGCGCGGGGAGCTGTTTTTT. Translation gives CTSSFPGLAARGELFF. Full variable domain (missing parts from reference TRBV7-9 and TRBJ2-2): DTGVSQNPRHKITKRGQNVTFRCDPISEHNRLYWYRQTLGQGPEFLTYFQNEAQLEKSRLLSDRFSAERPKGSFSTLEIQRTEQGDSAMYLCTSSFPGLAARGELFFGEGSRLTVL.